This TCR beta chain originates from a study of T cells in Graves' hyperthyroidism and ophthalmopathy. The wider study: Peripheral blood sampling occurred at initial diagnosis, before any treatment. Study-wide results and limits: Ophthalmopathy and stable hyperthyroidism were told apart by a 13 V-J model.

The CDR3 covers 16 residues. Germline V gene sequence: CDR1 SGHTA, CDR2 FQGNSA. Deletions cut 2 bases from V and 8 bases from J, with 16 bases between. Clinical symptoms, serum thyroxine, TRAb, thyroid ultrasound and orbital computed tomography established diagnosis. Researchers took RNA transcripts and amplified the TCR beta CDR3 regions from them. When the TCR CDR3 underwent first-round RT-PCR, the HTBI primer set was used. A single record per CDR3 protein comes from TCRdb applying MiXCR to the multiplex PCR reads. The table lists hundreds of thousands of distinct CDR3 sequences, roughly 15% of them singletons. This clonotype was observed many times. Its antigen is not identified.

Sequenced: blood. The chain is built from TRBV7-2 and TRBJ1-6; possible D gene TRBD1, 6 bases. This sequence originates from a woman in her fifties or sixties with Graves' ophthalmopathy. The DNA for the CDR3 is TGTGCCAGCAGCTTATGGTTTAAGAGACAGGATTCACCCCTCCACTTT. It specifies CASSLWFKRQDSPLHF.